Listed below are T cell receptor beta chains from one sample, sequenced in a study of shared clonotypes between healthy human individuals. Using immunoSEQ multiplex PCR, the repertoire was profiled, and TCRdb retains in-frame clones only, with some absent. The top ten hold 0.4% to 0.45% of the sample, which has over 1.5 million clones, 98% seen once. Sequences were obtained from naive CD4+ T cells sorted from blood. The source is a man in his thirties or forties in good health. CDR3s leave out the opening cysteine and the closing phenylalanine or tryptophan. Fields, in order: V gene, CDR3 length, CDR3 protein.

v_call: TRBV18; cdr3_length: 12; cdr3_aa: ASSPASFGNEQF
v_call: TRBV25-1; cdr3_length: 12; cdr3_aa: ASSEQGGNYGYT
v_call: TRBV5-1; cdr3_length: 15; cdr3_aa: ASSPGGGTGDSYEQY
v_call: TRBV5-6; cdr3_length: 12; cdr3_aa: ASSFTRRGNTIY
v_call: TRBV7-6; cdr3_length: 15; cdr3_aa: ASSFRSGRAGENEQY
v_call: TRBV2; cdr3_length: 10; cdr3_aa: ASSVSNYGYT
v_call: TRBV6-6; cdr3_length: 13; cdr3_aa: ASSYSGRQAYEQY
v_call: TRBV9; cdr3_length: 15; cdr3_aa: ASSVEMGGLDHNEQF
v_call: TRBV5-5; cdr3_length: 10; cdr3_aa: ASSLIGDTQY
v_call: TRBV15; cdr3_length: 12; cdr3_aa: ATSGTRGYNEQF
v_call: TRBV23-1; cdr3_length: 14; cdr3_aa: ASSQYGLAGTNEQF
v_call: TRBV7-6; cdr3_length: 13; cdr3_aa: ASSLTGGFQETQY
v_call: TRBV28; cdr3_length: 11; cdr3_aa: ASSPTGIYGYT
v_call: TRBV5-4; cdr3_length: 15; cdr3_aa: ASSLEVGRNSGNTIY
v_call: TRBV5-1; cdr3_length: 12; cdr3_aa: ASSLEAGISEQY
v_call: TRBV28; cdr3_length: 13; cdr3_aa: ASSLWLAAIYEQY
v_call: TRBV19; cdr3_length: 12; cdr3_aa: ASSIGGDNQPQH
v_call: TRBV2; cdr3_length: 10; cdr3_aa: ASSVSGSQQY
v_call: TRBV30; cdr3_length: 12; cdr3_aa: AWTTGGSNQPQH
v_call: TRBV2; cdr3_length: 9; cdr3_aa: ASRRQETQY
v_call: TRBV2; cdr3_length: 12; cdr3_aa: ASSGGISTDTQY
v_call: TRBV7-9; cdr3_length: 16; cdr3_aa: ASSEEGLAGVAKNIQY
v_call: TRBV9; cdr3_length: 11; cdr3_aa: ASSVALTGELF
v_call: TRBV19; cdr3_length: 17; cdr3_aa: ASSMEKGLGYVLNTEAF
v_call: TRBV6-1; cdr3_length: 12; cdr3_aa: ASMRPSPYQPQH
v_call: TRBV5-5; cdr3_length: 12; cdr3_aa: ASTLEGLTDTQY
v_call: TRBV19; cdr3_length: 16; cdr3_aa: ASSPPQLAGGIYNEQF
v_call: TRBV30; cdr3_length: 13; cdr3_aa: AWSRLALFTDTQY
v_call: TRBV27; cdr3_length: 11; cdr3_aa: ASRLGSYNEQF
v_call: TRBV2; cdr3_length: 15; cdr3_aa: ASSEGSLAGVADTQY
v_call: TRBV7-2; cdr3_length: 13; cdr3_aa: ASSSGLAGRETQY